Each of the 9 T cell receptor beta chains below was sequenced from the same sample in a study of T cell repertoires in cytomegalovirus infection. TCRdb re-called the reads through MiXCR, storing one row per CDR3 protein. The data contain hundreds of thousands of distinct CDR3 sequences, 31% of them seen just once; the ten biggest clones take up roughly 15%. Sequencing was performed on PBMCs. These receptors were collected from a human donor in good health (CMV status not recorded). Some clones in this sample may be carry-over from other donors' samples.

This clonotype was counted between two and nine times. V is TRBV6-1 and J is TRBJ1-3; unclear D gene. The CDR3 has 14 residues. Trimming stripped 3 bases from V and 0 bases from J, with 6 bases between. The germline V gene encodes CDR1 MNHNS and CDR2 SASEGT. CDR3 region: CASSDRNSGNTIYF. The CDR3 DNA is TGTGCCAGCAGTGACAGGAACTCTGGAAACACCATATATTTT.

The chain links TRBV19 to TRBJ1-1; D possibly corresponds to TRBD1 (6 bases). The ends were cut back, 9 bases at V and 2 bases at J, with 19 bases in the middle. CDR1 is LNHDA and CDR2 is SQIVND in the germline V gene (reference sequence). This CDR3 comprises 15 residues. The CDR3 coding sequence is TGTGCCAGCTCACAGGGAACGACCGCCAACACTGAAGCTTTCTTT. The encoded protein is CASSQGTTANTEAFF.

The rearrangement links TRBV19 to TRBJ2-6; D is undetermined. This CDR3 spans 13 amino acids. Trimming removed 3 bases at V and 2 bases at J, with 2 bases between. Germline CDR1 reads LNHDA; CDR2 reads SQIVND (reference sequence). The CDR3 DNA reads TGTGCCAGTAGTATGACTGGGGCCAACGTCCTGACTTTC. Residues: CASSMTGANVLTF.

The chain recombines TRBV11-2 with TRBJ2-5, with TRBD2 matching 12 bases. The CDR3 extends over 15 amino acids. V was clipped by 5 bases and J by 7 bases; unmatched bases: 8. Germline V gives CDR1 SGHAT, CDR2 FQNNGV. The CDR3 nucleotides read TGTGCCAGCAGCAACGGGACTAGCGGGTCGTGGACCCAGTACTTC. It codes for CASSNGTSGSWTQYF.

Details on this clonotype: An end of the junction does not agree with germline; a read error may underlie this. CDR3 sequence: CDWREAGSSGELFF. Here the CDR3 DNA reads TGTGACTGGAGGGAGGCAGGGTCTTCCGGGGAGCTGTTTTTT. V gene TRBV30 combines with J gene TRBJ2-2; TRBD2 is a possible D gene (6 bases). The CDR3 loop spans 14 amino acids. The V gene's germline CDR1 is GTSNPN and CDR2 SVGIG (reference sequence).

In its sample, this clonotype was seen once. DNA of the CDR3: TGCGCCAGCAGCTCCCGAACCGGGGAGCTGTTTTTT. Its translation: CASSSRTGELFF. V gene TRBV5-1 combines with J gene TRBJ2-2, with D hard to call. Germline CDR1 reads SGHRS; CDR2 reads YFSETQ. There are 12 residues in the CDR3. Trimming cost V 3 bases and J 5 bases, with 5 bases left between them.

This clonotype was recorded many times. The chain carries TRBV7-8 and TRBJ2-5; D is unclear. CDR1 and CDR2 from the germline V gene are SGHVS and FQNEAQ. The length of the CDR3 is 16 residues. Between the trimmed V and J ends, which lost 1 base and 10 bases, there was a span of 22 bases. The CDR3 loop is CASSLEYATPTDDQYF. In nucleotides, the CDR3 is TGTGCCAGCAGCTTAGAGTATGCGACGCCTACAGATGACCAGTACTTC. The complete variable domain, with remaining parts taken from reference TRBV7-8 and TRBJ2-5, reads GAGVSQSPRYKVAKRGQDVALRCDPISGHVSLFWYQQALGQGPEFLTYFQNEAQLDKSGLPSDRFFAERPEGSVSTLKIQRTQQEDSAVYLCASSLEYATPTDDQYFGPGTRLLVL.

This clonotype came up many times. The chain uses TRBV4-1 and TRBJ2-1; a possible D gene is TRBD2 (5 bases). Trimming removed 0 bases from V and 4 bases from J, with 13 bases in between. The CDR3 is 16 amino acids. The germline V gene encodes CDR1 MGHRA and CDR2 YSYEKL. CDR3 region: CASSQEASGLYNEQFF. CDR3 in DNA: TGCGCCAGCAGCCAAGAAGCCAGCGGCTTATACAATGAGCAGTTCTTC.

This clonotype was seen a few times. The rearrangement links TRBV7-6 to TRBJ1-2; no firm D call. V was cut by 7 bases and J by 4 bases, with 25 bases left in between. Germline CDR1 reads SGHVS; CDR2 reads FNYEAQ. This CDR3 is 17 amino acids long. The CDR3: CASTDPVAALPFYGYTF. The CDR3, as DNA: TGTGCCAGCACCGATCCGGTGGCGGCCTTACCATTCTATGGCTACACCTTC.